Shown below are 2 T cell receptor beta chains from a single sample sequenced in a study of cytomegalovirus exposure and HLA in healthy donors. Researchers ran the PCR with 60 Vbeta and 13 Jbeta primers. Clones were read by immunoSEQ multiplex PCR, and TCRdb kept only the in-frame ones, dropping some. Found here are approximately 100,000 clones, around 80% of them singletons; the top ten hold 13% to 15%. The sequenced material came from PBMCs. These receptors came from a male donor in good health and CMV-seropositive.

This chain links TRBV6-5 with TRBJ1-3; 9 positions agree with TRBD1. The CDR3 extends over 15 amino acids. Looked up from germline, CDR1 is MNHEY and CDR2 is SVGAGI. Losses at the gene ends were 5 bases for V and 7 bases for J; bases not matched to a gene: 9. CDR3 sequence: CASSPSGQGVNTIYF. The CDR3 DNA reads TGTGCCAGCAGTCCCTCGGGACAGGGCGTCAACACCATATATTTT.

The V gene is TRBV4-3, the J gene TRBJ2-2, with D unresolved. V was clipped by 0 bases and J by 9 bases, with 8 bases between them. This CDR3 region has 13 residues. Germline V gene data show CDR1 as LGHNA and CDR2 as YSLEER. The CDR3 sequence: CASSQDDFRELFF. Written as DNA, the CDR3 is TGCGCCAGCAGCCAAGATGACTTCAGGGAGCTGTTTTTT.